This TCR beta chain was identified during a study of shared clonotypes between healthy human individuals. As for the study in general: Used for every donor were three CD4 naive, three CD4 memory, two CD8 naive and one CD8 memory plate.

Assay: immunoSEQ multiplex PCR; the TCRdb copy retains only in-frame clones and omits some. In the table there are 2 million to 3 million clones, approximately 93% of which are singletons. The CDR3 loop spans 15 amino acids. The germline V gene has CDR1 MNHNS and CDR2 SASEGT. The V and J ends lost 6 bases and 5 bases, in that order; junction bases with no gene match: 12. This rearrangement joins TRBV6-1 to TRBJ2-5; 7 positions match TRBD2. This TCR derives from a man between 18 and 35 years old in good health. Some clones in this sample may be carry-over from other donors' samples. Sequenced input: naive CD4+ T cells from PBMCs. Subset here: CD45RA+ positively selected. The CDR3 reads CASSRASGLDETQYF. The CDR3 DNA sequence: TGTGCCAGCAGCCGGGCTAGCGGCCTGGACGAGACCCAGTACTTC.